These 20 T cell receptor beta chains share one sample of origin, sequenced in a study of cytomegalovirus exposure and HLA in healthy donors. 13 Jbeta primers and 60 Vbeta primers were used for the PCR. Clones were sequenced by immunoSEQ multiplex PCR, and TCRdb holds only the in-frame ones, with some missing. The sample contains approximately 77,000 clones, 75% to 80% of which appear only once. The sequenced material came from PBMCs. The receptors derive from a middle-aged man in good health and CMV-seronegative.

The V and J genes are TRBV2 and TRBJ2-3; 10 positions agree with TRBD2. Germline V gives CDR1 SNHLY, CDR2 FYNNEI. The CDR3 is 16 residues long. V lost 3 bases to trimming and J lost 6 bases; unmatched junction nucleotides: 9. CDR3 sequence reads: CASSDPAGGMSDTQYF. The CDR3 DNA reads TGTGCCAGCAGTGATCCAGCGGGAGGGATGTCGGATACGCAGTATTTT.

This clone showed up just once. The rearrangement links TRBV5-1 to TRBJ2-3, with D possibly being TRBD1 (5 bases). V shed 7 bases and J shed 3 bases, with 18 bases lying between them. Germline V gene sequence: CDR1 SGHRS, CDR2 YFSETQ. The CDR3 extends over 15 amino acids. CDR3 nucleotide sequence: TGCGCCAGCGGAAGGGGTTTAGCTCCGACAGATACGCAGTATTTT. Residues: CASGRGLAPTDTQYF.

This sequence joins TRBV27 and TRBJ2-2; 7 nucleotides match TRBD1. The CDR3 length is 14 residues. The junction had 5 bases not matched to a gene; V was cut back by 9 bases and J by 1 base. CDR1 MNHEY and CDR2 SMNVEV come from the germline V gene (reference sequence). In nucleotides, the CDR3 is TGTGCCAGTCACAGGGGCTTGAACACCGGGGAGCTGTTTTTT. It codes for CASHRGLNTGELFF.

V gene TRBV30 combines with J gene TRBJ2-7; possible D gene TRBD2, 5 bases. This CDR3 comprises 15 residues. Germline loops: CDR1 GTSNPN, CDR2 SVGIG (reference sequence). Trimming shortened V by 0 bases and J by 3 bases, and 15 bases separated the two germline ends. The CDR3 sequence is CAWSVRASWGYEQYF. In DNA, the CDR3 is TGTGCCTGGAGTGTACGGGCTAGCTGGGGCTACGAGCAGTACTTC.

This clone came up once. The chain employs TRBV10-3 and TRBJ2-1, with TRBD2 matching 7 bases. Trimming at V came to 11 bases and at J to 8 bases, leaving 9 bases not matched to a gene. Germline V gene data show CDR1 as ENHRY and CDR2 as SYGVKD. The CDR3 length is 12 residues. The CDR3: CAAKTSTDEQFF. CDR3 bases: TGTGCCGCCAAGACTAGCACCGATGAGCAGTTCTTC.

This clone was counted only a few times. V gene TRBV4-2 combines with J gene TRBJ1-1, with 10 bases identical to TRBD1. This CDR3 spans 14 amino acids. Trimming took 4 bases from V and 2 from J; bases not matched to a gene: 1. Germline values: CDR1 LGHNA, CDR2 YNFKEQ. Here the CDR3 reads CASSRDRGNTEAFF. CDR3 DNA sequence: TGTGCCAGCAGCCGGGACAGGGGAAACACTGAAGCTTTCTTT.

J is TRBJ2-5 and V is TRBV30; D gene uncertain. Germline V lookup: CDR1 GTSNPN, CDR2 SVGIG (reference sequence). V shed 1 base and J shed 5 bases, with 11 bases lying between them. The CDR3 is 13 residues long. The CDR3 DNA reads as TGTGCCTGGAGTGAAAATAGTCCGGAGACCCAGTACTTC. Residues: CAWSENSPETQYF.

The chain recombines TRBV30 with TRBJ2-2, with D uncertain. The germline CDR1 and CDR2 sequences are GTSNPN and SVGIG (reference sequence). The V and J ends lost 3 bases and 4 bases respectively, with 9 bases between them. The CDR3 totals 13 residues. The CDR3 bases are TGTGCCTGGAGCGAGAGGCCCACCGGGGAGCTGTTTTTT. Residues: CAWSERPTGELFF. Full variable domain (outside the CDR3, taken from reference TRBV30 and TRBJ2-2): SQTIHQWPATLVQPVGSPLSLECTVEGTSNPNLYWYRQAAGRGLQLLFYSVGIGQISSEVPQNLSASRPQDRQFILSSKKLLLSDSGFYLCAWSERPTGELFFGEGSRLTVL.

The chain employs TRBV6-5 and TRBJ1-5; TRBD1 matches at 12 bases. V lost 5 bases and J lost 7; bases outside the gene matches: 6. This CDR3 is built from 15 residues. CDR1 and CDR2 (germline): MNHEY, SVGAGI. CDR3 nucleotide sequence: TGTGCCAGCAGTCCCCGGGACAGGGGGCACCAGCCCCAGCATTTT. This sequence encodes CASSPRDRGHQPQHF.

A note on this clone: Different DNA sequences within this sample yield the same CDR3. The chain joins TRBV19 to TRBJ1-3, with D hard to call. Trimming stripped 7 bases from V and 4 bases from J, with 5 bases between. Germline V gene sequence: CDR1 LNHDA, CDR2 SQIVND (reference sequence). There are 11 residues in the CDR3. Here the CDR3 reads CASTLGNTIYF. The CDR3 DNA follows: TGTGCCAGTACCTTAGGAAACACCATATATTTT.

V usage is TRBV29-1 and J usage is TRBJ1-1; weak D call: TRBD1 (6 bases). Germline CDR1 is SQVTM and CDR2 is ANQGSEA. The CDR3 runs to 13 residues. Trimming removed 3 bases at V and 7 bases at J, with 15 bases between. DNA of the CDR3: TGCAGCGTTGATTCGGGACATGACTTTGAAGCTTTCTTT. Protein sequence: CSVDSGHDFEAFF.

The chain has TRBV29-1 and TRBJ1-1; the D is unclear. Germline lookup yields CDR1 SQVTM and CDR2 ANQGSEA. Trimming removed 6 bases from V and 0 bases from J, with 11 bases in between. This CDR3 is built from 13 residues. The CDR3 DNA is TGCAGCGTCTCCGGGATACTGAACACTGAAGCTTTCTTT. It yields the protein CSVSGILNTEAFF.

The gene calls are TRBV9 and TRBJ1-1; the D gene is possibly TRBD1 (6 bases). The CDR3 is made up of 14 amino acids. V shed 0 bases and J shed 2 bases, with 8 bases lying between them. Germline assignment: CDR1 SGDLS and CDR2 YYNGEE. The CDR3 protein is CASSVGTDNTEAFF. In DNA form, the CDR3 reads TGTGCCAGCAGCGTAGGGACAGACAACACTGAAGCTTTCTTT.

The chain combines TRBV4-1 with TRBJ1-1, with no clear D. The CDR3 consists of 15 residues. Trimming stripped 3 bases from V and 7 bases from J, with 18 bases between. CDR1 and CDR2 (germline): MGHRA, YSYEKL. The CDR3 coding sequence is TGCGCCAGCAGCCACAACAAGGTAAGCCAGCGTGAAGCTTTCTTT. Translation: CASSHNKVSQREAFF.

The chain links TRBV4-3 to TRBJ1-2; D gene uncertain. The CDR3 has 15 amino acids. V dropped 5 bases and J dropped 0 bases, with 13 bases sitting between them. Germline assignment: CDR1 LGHNA and CDR2 YSLEER. This CDR3 reads CASSSYRDTNYGYTF. The CDR3 DNA follows: TGCGCCAGCAGCTCCTACCGGGATACTAACTATGGCTACACCTTC.

This rearrangement joins TRBV9 to TRBJ2-1; D is perhaps TRBD1 (5 bases). The CDR3 length is 12 residues. V lost 4 bases to trimming and J lost 8 bases, with 10 bases between them. Germline V gene lookup returns CDR1 SGDLS and CDR2 YYNGEE. The CDR3 DNA reads as TGTGCCAGCAGCTCTCTAGGGGATGAGCAGTTCTTC. This translates into CASSSLGDEQFF.

V gene TRBV6-1 combines with J gene TRBJ2-7; 9 bases fit TRBD2. The CDR3 extends over 15 amino acids. J was trimmed by 6 bases and V by 3 bases; bases with no gene match: 9. Germline V lookup: CDR1 MNHNS, CDR2 SASEGT. The CDR3 reads CASSDPFSGRFEQYF. The CDR3 nucleotides read TGTGCCAGCAGTGATCCCTTTAGCGGGAGATTCGAGCAGTACTTC.

This clone appeared a few times. This sequence joins TRBV9 and TRBJ2-5; D gene unclear. The better agreement between TRBJ2-7 and the DNA end casts doubt on the J call. CDR3 length: 14 amino acids. Germline assignment: CDR1 SGDLS and CDR2 YYNGEE. In DNA form, the CDR3 reads TGTGCCAGCAGCGTAGACGCTGAGCTCTACGAGCAGTACTTC. Its protein is CASSVDAELYEQYF.

The chain recombines TRBV5-1 with TRBJ1-1; 7 bases match TRBD1. This CDR3 has 18 residues. Germline loops: CDR1 SGHRS, CDR2 YFSETQ. J was trimmed by 0 bases and V by 3 bases; bases with no gene match: 14. CDR3 region: CASSSTPVTGTLNTEAFF. The CDR3 DNA is TGCGCCAGCAGCTCTACTCCGGTGACAGGGACATTGAACACTGAAGCTTTCTTT.

This clone was observed a single time. This chain connects TRBV6-5 to TRBJ1-2, with D possibly TRBD1 on 5 matching bases. CDR1 is MNHEY and CDR2 is SVGAGI in the germline V gene. The CDR3 spans 12 residues. The V end was cut by 6 bases, the J end by 6 bases, with 11 bases between. DNA for the CDR3: TGTGCCAGCAGAACAGGATTTAATGGCTACACCTTC. Translated: CASRTGFNGYTF.